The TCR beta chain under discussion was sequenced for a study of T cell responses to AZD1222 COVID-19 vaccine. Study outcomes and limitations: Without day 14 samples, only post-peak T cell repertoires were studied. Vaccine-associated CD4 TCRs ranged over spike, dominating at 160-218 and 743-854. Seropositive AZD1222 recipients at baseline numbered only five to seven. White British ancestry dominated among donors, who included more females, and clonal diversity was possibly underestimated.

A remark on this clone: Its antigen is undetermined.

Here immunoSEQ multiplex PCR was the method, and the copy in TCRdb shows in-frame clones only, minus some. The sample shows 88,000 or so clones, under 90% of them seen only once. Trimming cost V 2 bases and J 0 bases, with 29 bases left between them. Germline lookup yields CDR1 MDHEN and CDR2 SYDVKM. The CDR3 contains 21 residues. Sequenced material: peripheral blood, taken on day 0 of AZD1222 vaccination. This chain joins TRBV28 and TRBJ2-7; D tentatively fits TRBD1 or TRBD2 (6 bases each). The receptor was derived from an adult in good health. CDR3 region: CASSLGPSWWRDKDSSYEQYF. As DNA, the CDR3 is TGTGCCAGCAGTTTAGGGCCGAGCTGGTGGCGGGACAAAGATAGCTCCTACGAGCAGTACTTC.